This TCR beta chain emerged from a study of vaccination and CD4 T cells after COVID-19. Sample treatment: roughly nine-day PBMC culture with coronavirus spike peptide pools or control peptides (ViraFEST assay). Oncomine TCR Beta short-read sequencing was applied to DNA from cultured CD4+ T cells. In this case, cultured CD4+ T cells provided the extracted genomic DNA. TCRdb called the PCR reads again in MiXCR, with one record for every CDR3 protein. The sample has fewer than 20,000 distinct CDR3 sequences; roughly 42% are singletons. CDR1 is LNHDA, CDR2 SQIVND, per germline (reference sequence). V lost 5 bases, J lost 4 bases, and 20 bases lay in between. The CDR3 extends over 16 amino acids. By proportion, this clonotype is medium-sized. Its antigen is not known.

This receptor was identified in a human donor who had recovered from COVID-19. V gene TRBV19 combines with J gene TRBJ2-5; a possible D gene is TRBD2 (5 bases). The source was CD4+ T cells from blood, cultured in vitro, collected before SARS-CoV-2 vaccination. The CDR3 spells CASSPGLEGSRETQYF. The CDR3 bases are TGTGCCAGTAGTCCCGGTTTAGAGGGATCGCGAGAGACCCAGTACTTC.